These T cell receptor beta chains were read from a single sample in a study of PD-L1 blockade in urothelial cancer. Profiling relied on immunoSEQ multiplex PCR, and the TCRdb table lists in-frame clones only, not all of them. The sample consists of approximately 47,000 clones, 82% of them appearing once. Sequences were derived from PBMCs, sampled around atezolizumab (anti-PD-L1) treatment. All receptors derive from a man aged 50-59 years with urothelial cancer. CDR3s include the opening cysteine and the closing phenylalanine or tryptophan. A D gene is named only where the DNA matches it firmly. Clone size is stated in some rows and not others, as once, few, many or a class when expanded.

v_call,cdr3_length,j_call,clone_size,d_call,cdr3_nt,cdr3_aa
TRBV28,14,TRBJ1-3,NA,NA,TGTGCCAGCAGTCGTAGGAGCTCTGGAAACACCATATATTTT,CASSRRSSGNTIYF
TRBV6-1,16,TRBJ2-3,NA,TRBD2,TGTGCCAGCAGTGGAGGTCCCCTCGGGAGGACAGATACGCAGTATTTT,CASSGGPLGRTDTQYF
TRBV30,14,TRBJ2-3,NA,NA,TGTGCCTGGAATCGGCTGGAGCGCACAGATACGCAGTATTTT,CAWNRLERTDTQYF
TRBV6-5,14,TRBJ2-7,NA,NA,TGTGCCAGCTGTCGGGTTCTAGGTTCCTACGAGCAGTACTTC,CASCRVLGSYEQYF
TRBV13,18,TRBJ2-5,NA,NA,TGTGCCAGCAGCACCCGGGACACCCGCACCCACCCAGGAGAGACCCAGTACTTC,CASSTRDTRTHPGETQYF
TRBV4-1,15,TRBJ2-1,NA,NA,TGCGCCAGCAGCCAAGAAGTCTATCCCCTCAATGAGCAGTTCTTC,CASSQEVYPLNEQFF
TRBV4-2,15,TRBJ2-7,NA,NA,TGTGCCAGCAGCCAGGGACTTGATACCCTACGAGGGCAGTACTTC,CASSQGLDTLRGQYF
TRBV27,14,TRBJ1-1,NA,NA,TGTGCCAGCAGTCATCCGGAGGGGAACACTGAAGCTTTCTTT,CASSHPEGNTEAFF
TRBV27,20,TRBJ2-5,few,TRBD2,TGTGCCAGCAGTCCCGGGGTTGGGGGACTAGCGGGAGGGCACCAAGAGACCCAGTACTTC,CASSPGVGGLAGGHQETQYF
TRBV5-1,14,TRBJ1-1,NA,NA,TGCGCCAGCAGCCGGTTAACAGGGACGGGGGAAGCTTTCTTT,CASSRLTGTGEAFF
TRBV4-1,17,TRBJ1-1,NA,NA,TGCGCCAGCAGCCAATCCCGATCCGACAGCATGAACACTGAAGCTTTCTTT,CASSQSRSDSMNTEAFF
TRBV21-1,18,TRBJ1-4,NA,NA,TGTGCCAGCAGCAAAGCTGGACAGGGGGAGGCAACTAATGAAAAACTGTTTTTT,CASSKAGQGEATNEKLFF
TRBV18,14,TRBJ2-3,NA,NA,TGTGCCAGCTCACCACCGTCTGAGCGAGATACGCAGTATTTT,CASSPPSERDTQYF
TRBV7-2,13,TRBJ1-5,few,TRBD1,TGTGCCAGCAGCTTAGCAGGGGGCCGGCCCCAGCATTTT,CASSLAGGRPQHF
TRBV12-2,15,TRBJ1-1,NA,NA,TGTGCAAGTCGCTTAGAGGCCGGACAGGGCCGTGAAGCTTTCTTT,CASRLEAGQGREAFF
TRBV10-2,16,TRBJ2-2,NA,TRBD2,TGCGCCAGCATAACTAGCGGGAGGTTGGGCACCGGGGAGCTGTTTTTT,CASITSGRLGTGELFF
TRBV6-1,15,TRBJ2-2,NA,TRBD1,TGTGCCAGCTCACCTGGGACAGGGTACACCGGGGAGCTGTTTTTT,CASSPGTGYTGELFF
TRBV18,13,TRBJ1-5,NA,NA,TGTGCCAGCTCACCAGGGGGGGATCAGCCCCAGCATTTT,CASSPGGDQPQHF
TRBV6-1,13,TRBJ1-1,once,NA,TGTGCCAGCTCCCCAACAGGGAACATCGGAGCTTTCTTT,CASSPTGNIGAFF
TRBV5-4,11,TRBJ2-7,NA,NA,TGTGCCAGCAGCTTAGGGGCGATCGAGTACTTC,CASSLGAIEYF
TRBV27,15,TRBJ2-7,NA,TRBD1,TGTGCCAGCAGTCAGGGACAGGGAGGGCTTGCTGAGCAGTACTTC,CASSQGQGGLAEQYF
TRBV18,15,TRBJ1-5,NA,TRBD1,TGTGCCAGCTCGGCCGGGACAGGGGGCAGTCAGCCCCAGCATTTT,CASSAGTGGSQPQHF
TRBV4-2,15,TRBJ2-1,once,NA,TGTGCCAGCAGCCAAGACGGCAGGGTTGTCAATGAGCAGTTCTTC,CASSQDGRVVNEQFF
TRBV16,15,TRBJ1-2,NA,TRBD1,TGTGCCAGCAGCCAATCGGGAACGACAGGGGGTGGCTACACCTTC,CASSQSGTTGGGYTF
TRBV5-4,16,TRBJ2-7,NA,NA,TGTGCCAGCAGCCCTGGAGGAGGCCGGAGCTCCTACGAGCAGTACTTC,CASSPGGGRSSYEQYF
TRBV18,15,TRBJ1-2,NA,NA,TGTGCCAGCTCACAGGACAGTTTACACAACTATGGCTACACCTTC,CASSQDSLHNYGYTF
TRBV28,13,TRBJ2-1,NA,NA,TGTGCCAGCAGTTTAATAGTGATCAATGAGCAGTTCTTC,CASSLIVINEQFF
TRBV10-3,16,TRBJ2-7,few,TRBD2,TGTGCCATCAGTGGGCTAGCGGGAAGCAGGGCCGGCGAGCAGTACTTC,CAISGLAGSRAGEQYF
TRBV18,16,TRBJ2-2,NA,NA,TGTGCCAGCTCACCCGACTCCGGGGGAATCTCCGGGGAGCTGTTTTTT,CASSPDSGGISGELFF
TRBV4-1,15,TRBJ2-3,NA,TRBD2,TGCGCCAGCAGCCGGGGACTAGCAAGCACAGATACGCAGTATTTT,CASSRGLASTDTQYF
TRBV7-6,17,TRBJ1-5,few,NA,TGTGCCAGCACCTTAGCCCCAGGCCTTAATAGCAATCAGCCCCAGCATTTT,CASTLAPGLNSNQPQHF
TRBV2,15,TRBJ1-5,few,NA,TGTGCCAGCAGCGGGGGGCAGGTCCTCAATCAGCCCCAGCATTTT,CASSGGQVLNQPQHF
TRBV6-1,15,TRBJ2-7,once,NA,TGTGCCAGCACCACAAGGAGGGTTAGCTCCTACGAGCAGTACTTC,CASTTRRVSSYEQYF
TRBV7-2,15,TRBJ1-5,NA,NA,TGTGCCAGCAGCTTAGATTGGGCTGTCAATCAGCCCCAGCATTTT,CASSLDWAVNQPQHF
TRBV15,15,TRBJ2-3,NA,NA,TGTGCCACCAGCAGAGACCTGTCTTTCCCAGATACGCAGTATTTT,CATSRDLSFPDTQYF
TRBV6-1,14,TRBJ1-5,NA,NA,TGTGCCAGCAGTGCCTACGATAGCAATCAGCCCCAGCATTTT,CASSAYDSNQPQHF
TRBV5-1,13,TRBJ2-3,few,NA,TGCGCCAGCAGCTTGTTACCACAAGATACGCAGTATTTT,CASSLLPQDTQYF
TRBV7-3,16,TRBJ2-2,few,TRBD1,TGTGCCAGCAGTCCGACCGGGACAGCGAACACCGGGGAGCTGTTTTTT,CASSPTGTANTGELFF
TRBV18,16,TRBJ1-1,few,NA,TGTGCCAGCTCACCACGTAACGAAGGGGCGCCCACTGAAGCTTTCTTT,CASSPRNEGAPTEAFF
TRBV6-5,15,TRBJ1-1,NA,NA,TGTGCCAGCAGTCGAACCGGGACATTAAACACTGAAGCTTTCTTT,CASSRTGTLNTEAFF
TRBV5-1,15,TRBJ2-5,NA,TRBD1,TGCGCCAGCACCCGGGACAGGGGGGCGTTAGAGACCCAGTACTTC,CASTRDRGALETQYF
TRBV5-4,13,TRBJ1-2,NA,NA,TGTGCCAGCAGCTTGAAAGAGGTCTATGGCTACACCTTC,CASSLKEVYGYTF